This T cell receptor (beta chain) was recorded in a study of T cell responses to AZD1222 COVID-19 vaccine (dated by TCRdb to about 2021). Broadly, across the study: AZD1222 recipients given second doses at about 4 weeks or at about 12 weeks were pooled, since spike-specific TCR depth and breadth were not found to differ between the two schedules. TCR sequencing was performed for roughly 240 trial participants, of whom around 200 were given two doses of AZD1222 and around 25 were given two doses of MenACWY control vaccine. Enrollment into the trials was organized by age into subgroups of 18-55, 56-69 and 70-plus years, and those subgroups contained roughly 140, 27 and 60 TCR-sequenced participants, respectively. Overall results and qualifications from the work: No day 14 peak-response samples were available, so repertoires were characterized only after the peak T cell response. A significant rise in spike-specific TCR breadth and depth was observed after two AZD1222 doses relative to day 0 and relative to MenACWY recipients. Participants were mostly white British, with more females than males. The authors suggested clonal diversity may have been underestimated. Vaccine-associated CD4 TCRs spanned the whole spike protein, with dominant responses in regions 160-218 and 743-854. Conclusions about previously exposed vaccinees are limited because only six or seven AZD1222 recipients were SARS-CoV-2 seropositive at baseline. The 56-69-year group was small, and its depth increase did not reach significance, likely because of low power. Reportedly, almost half of the unique spike-specific TCRs recognized epitopes lying outside the regions that are mutated in the B.1.351 and B.1.1.7 variants.

The CDR3 regions of human TCRbeta chains were analyzed by immunosequencing. The published analysis was carried out like this. TCRs in the repertoires were matched against a reference library of SARS-CoV-2-specific TCRs that had been generated with the MIRA antigen-specificity platform. Breadth meant the fraction of unique TCRs that were SARS-CoV-2-associated, whereas depth meant the fraction of total T cells that were SARS-CoV-2-associated. Using the MIRA data, every spike-specific TCR was mapped to the spike region that the TCR reacted to and assigned to either a CD4 or a CD8 class. Log10-transformed breadth and depth values were compared by one-way ANOVA with Sidak's multiple comparisons tests. TCRdb re-hosts the immuneACCESS table, in-frame sequences only. Its copies lack some clones; in the studies checked, an unresolved V gene accounts for under half of them, and the cause for the rest is not known. The V and J calls and clone size come from that table; D and trimming were worked out from the DNA. This sample holds fewer than 150,000 clones; 75% to 90% were observed only once. 4% to 5% of the sample goes to the ten largest clones.

A word on this clone: The specificity of this receptor is unknown. No base qualities exist here, and no much larger clone lies one base off it.

CDR1 and CDR2, looked up from the germline V gene (reference sequence), are GTSNPN and SVGIG. Measured from the cysteine to the phenylalanine, the CDR3 is 14 residues long. This entry keeps only the CDR3 DNA: 42 bases, framed from base 1. V is trimmed back by 1 base and J by 9 bases, and the junction contains 6 bases that no gene match accounts for. The sample's time point label, in plain terms: baseline before first vaccination. Vaccinee samples came from UK trials COV001 and COV002, including a single-blind randomized controlled phase 2/3 trial of AZD1222 (ChAdOx1 nCoV-19) in healthy adults. For TCRbeta chain sequencing, PBMC samples were collected from trial participants at day 0 and at day 28 after the second dose.

Sequences were derived from peripheral blood, sampled on day 0 of AZD1222 vaccination. The TCR comes from an adult in good health. The chain uses TRBV30 and TRBJ1-6; TRBD1 fits 7 bases in the junction. The nucleotide sequence reads as follows: TGTGCCTGGAGTGGGTCAGGGGGAGGTTCACCCCTCCACTTT. Its translation reads: CAWSGSGGGSPLHF.